The table lists the clone carrying this T cell receptor (beta chain) with a few counts. The antigen remains unidentified. The source of the sample is a study of beta chain features in type 1 diabetes. Reverse transcribing all isolated RNA meant expressed TCRB transcripts were sequenced. Some clones are missing from TCRdb's copy, which holds only in-frame ones; the method was immunoSEQ multiplex PCR. Among 310,000 or so clones listed, about 15% were seen once. Findings of the study overall: Shorter TCRB CDR3s, moderately but significantly so, were found in Type 1 diabetes patients in all four CD4+ subsets.

V shed 4 bases and J 3 bases; nucleotides not matched to a gene: 13. Germline loops: CDR1 SGHDT, CDR2 YYEEEE. The CDR3 sequence is 17 residues long. The specimen sequenced was naive CD4+ T cells from blood. The TCR originated in a man aged 18 to 29 with type 1 diabetes. The rearrangement uses TRBV5-6 and TRBJ2-7; 10 nucleotides align to TRBD1. As DNA, the CDR3 is TGTGCCAGCAGCCTGAAGGGCCGACAGGGGGCCTTCTACGAGCAGTACTTC. Its protein is CASSLKGRQGAFYEQYF.